Sequencing of this TCR beta chain was carried out in a study of vaccination effects on CD4 cells after COVID-19. About the study: Pools of viral peptides were used by the ViraFEST assay to expand antigen-specific CD4+ T cells ahead of sequencing.

Produced via immunoSEQ multiplex PCR; TCRdb's table is partial and in-frame only. This sample has around 44,000 clones, with just over 75% found just once. CDR3 length: 16 residues. Germline lookup yields CDR1 SGDLS and CDR2 YYNGEE. Trimming shortened V by 0 bases and J by 1 base, and 10 bases separated the two germline ends. Researchers isolated CD4+ T cells once approximately 10 days of culture had elapsed. The person acquired a PCR-confirmed SARS-CoV-2 infection between March and December 2020. The vaccine given was either BNT162b2 or mRNA-1273, in two doses. For this clone: As yet, its antigen is unknown.

This specimen consisted of CD4+ T cells from PBMCs cultured without peptide, obtained after COVID-19 vaccination. This rearrangement joins TRBV9 to TRBJ1-4, with D hard to call. The receptor comes from a human donor who had a prior SARS-CoV-2 infection. The DNA of the CDR3 is TGTGCCAGCAGCGTAGATCGTGGGCAAACTAATGAAAAACTGTTTTTT. Translated: CASSVDRGQTNEKLFF.